These T cell receptor beta chains were read from a single sample in a study of blood T cell repertoires in COVID-19. Assay: immunoSEQ multiplex PCR; the TCRdb copy retains only in-frame clones and omits some. Counted here are about 250,000 clones, roughly 87% occurring once; the ten biggest clones make up roughly 6%. Input material: PBMCs or T cells enriched from blood (not recorded which). All receptors derive from a woman aged 30 to 39 with acute COVID-19. Both conserved end residues are part of each CDR3.

v_call cdr3_aa
TRBV5-5 CASSLGTGSNQPQHF
TRBV9 CASSVGRPGRMETQYF
TRBV5-8 CASSFWGLAGQETQYF
TRBV28 CASRDSLNEKLFF
TRBV9 CASSVAGAPLHF
TRBV10-3 CAISENSALMNKVYEQYF
TRBV5-4 CASRLDRANSPLHF
TRBV19 CASSIQGDTEAFF
TRBV6-5 CASSYTGVHEQYF
TRBV4-1 CASSQGDRVNTEAFF
TRBV5-6 CASSLGAGQGPVNEKLFF
TRBV27 CARGGSYEQYF
TRBV18 CASSPPRGQDPVSNQPQHF
TRBV2 CASSESTVSSEKLFF
TRBV7-3 CASSLGQGEETQYF
TRBV5-6 CASSLFPGSQGYTF
TRBV15 CATSRVQIQIFTDTQYF
TRBV7-9 CASSLKQTTDTQYF
TRBV5-1 CASSSLRTAETQYF
TRBV11-1 CASSELAGGTDTQYF
TRBV29-1 CSGGGGQGSYGYTF
TRBV19 CASSIKQGSAIRNQPQHF
TRBV2 CASTQRGTGELFF
TRBV6-4 CASSPGGRKGYAVKRDTQYF
TRBV28 CASRYGITYNEQFF
TRBV15 CATSQDRANQPQHF
TRBV7-8 CASSLVGQGVTEAFF
TRBV23-1 CARGQGSTDTQYF
TRBV14 CASSQGSRAYNYGYTF
TRBV28 CASSEPKDRAYGYTF
TRBV4-1 CASSQAGSQETQYF
TRBV28 CASSSDRLSGNTIYF
TRBV19 CASRKQLHNQPQHF
TRBV11-2 CASSQRTGGSEQYF
TRBV6-5 CASSYTAGNQPQHF
TRBV5-1 CASGRTHSSYNEQFF
TRBV2 CAKRQGGETQYF
TRBV24-1 CATSGDRANQPQHF
TRBV3-1/TRBV3-2 CASSLAGAYQETQYF
TRBV28 CASSLSTGSYNEQFF
TRBV6-1 CASSDGSGGEKLFF
TRBV15 CATSRDVFGPGSSYEQYF
TRBV6-5 CASSTGGVWGYGYTF
TRBV5-6 CASSLAGGNYEQYF
TRBV19 CATVRGGGEVDEQFF
TRBV11-2 CASSFGAGNQPQHF
TRBV19 CASSPTGPQSTDTQYF
TRBV5-1 CASSLGDSFSYNEQFF
TRBV6-6 CASSPRTGIATNEKLFF
TRBV5-1 CASSPSRVYGYTF
TRBV2 CASSETGYSYEQYF
TRBV11-2 CASSKGTGTGENNEQFF
TRBV24-1 CATSDSQAGGPYNEQFF
TRBV11-2 CASSGRFGGSFGNEQFF
TRBV19 CASSIAGQPQHF
TRBV25-1 CASSESSGNQPQHF
TRBV7-9 CASSLAPQGLTEAFF
TRBV19 CASSSGQTLGYTF
TRBV6-1 CASSEGLSLTEAFF